Included here is one T cell receptor (beta chain) sequence, with context. As yet, its antigen is unknown. The study drew the donors from its approximately 120-subject validation cohort, separate from the roughly 670-subject first cohort. Germline V lookup: CDR1 MNHNY, CDR2 SVGAGI (reference sequence). The J segment lost 6 bases and the V segment lost 6 bases, leaving 8 bases of the junction unmatched. The CDR3 is 13 residues long. The method was immunoSEQ multiplex PCR; TCRdb's version includes in-frame clones alone and lacks a portion of them. The sample has about 160,000 clones, roughly 89% seen once; the top ten hold 4% to 4.5%. This record belongs to a study of cytomegalovirus exposure and HLA in healthy donors. Study results and limitations: Under in vitro conditions, a few CMV-associated chains were confirmed as specific for CMV antigens.

The specimen was PBMCs. This TCR was sampled from a man between 18 and 29 years old in good health and CMV-seropositive. The chain uses TRBV6-6 and TRBJ2-7; 7 bases agree with TRBD1. The CDR3 DNA sequence: TGTGCCAGCAGCCGAAACAGGGGCGCCGAGCAGTACTTC. This codes for CASSRNRGAEQYF.